The rows below give T cell receptor beta chains drawn from one sample of a study of cytomegalovirus exposure and HLA in healthy donors. Some clones are missing from TCRdb's copy, which holds only in-frame ones; the method was immunoSEQ multiplex PCR. The sample has approximately 170,000 clones; less than 80% are singletons. The sequenced material came from PBMCs. The origin of the receptors is a man in his forties or fifties in good health and CMV-seronegative. The CDR3 runs from the conserved cysteine through the conserved F or W. Fields, in order: D gene, J gene, clone size, V gene, CDR3 protein, CDR3 DNA. The D gene is left open where the match is weak. Rows may omit the clone size; those that give it use once, few, many or a size class.

>-|TRBJ2-3|once|TRBV10-3
CAIGGTTDTQYF
TGTGCCATCGGAGGGACCACAGATACGCAGTATTTT
>TRBD2|TRBJ2-1|-|TRBV2
CASRASGTPYNEQFF
TGTGCCAGCAGGGCTAGCGGGACCCCCTACAATGAGCAGTTCTTC
>TRBD1|TRBJ2-7|-|TRBV5-1
CASSLAATGTYGQYF
TGCGCCAGCAGCTTGGCCGCGACAGGGACCTACGGGCAGTACTTC
>-|TRBJ2-7|-|TRBV6-1
CASGGWDTTYEQYF
TGTGCCAGCGGGGGTTGGGACACAACCTACGAGCAGTACTTC
>TRBD1|TRBJ1-1|-|TRBV27
CASSPRGRIVTEAFF
TGTGCCAGCAGTCCCAGGGGGCGAATCGTCACTGAAGCTTTCTTT
>TRBD1|TRBJ1-2|-|TRBV9
CASSSRDRGEGYTF
TGTGCCAGCAGTTCTCGGGACAGGGGAGAGGGCTACACCTTC
>-|TRBJ1-1|-|TRBV7-2
CASRRDILNTEAFF
TGTGCCAGCAGAAGGGACATTTTGAACACTGAAGCTTTCTTT
>TRBD1|TRBJ2-7|-|TRBV2
CATRGTGTYEQYF
TGTGCCACAAGGGGGACAGGGACCTACGAGCAGTACTTC
>TRBD1|TRBJ1-5|-|TRBV28
CASTRQGWIRSNQPQHF
TGTGCCAGCACTAGACAGGGGTGGATAAGGAGCAATCAGCCCCAGCATTTT
>TRBD2|TRBJ2-2|few|TRBV6-6
CASSYSREGHGELFF
TGTGCCAGCAGTTACTCCCGGGAGGGGCACGGGGAGCTGTTTTTT
>-|TRBJ2-7|-|TRBV6-5
CASSKNNEQYF
TGTGCCAGCAGTAAAAACAACGAGCAGTACTTC
>-|TRBJ1-1|-|TRBV29-1
CSVGDGGRARNTEAFF
TGCAGCGTTGGAGATGGAGGAAGGGCACGGAACACTGAAGCTTTCTTT
>TRBD1|TRBJ2-7|-|TRBV11-2
CASSPALGQGEYEQYF
TGTGCCAGCAGCCCTGCCCTAGGACAGGGGGAGTACGAGCAGTACTTC
>-|TRBJ1-6|few|TRBV18
CASSPGWQGSSSPLHF
TGTGCCAGCTCACCGGGGTGGCAGGGCTCGAGTTCACCCCTCCACTTT
>TRBD2|TRBJ2-7|-|TRBV6-5
CASRTSGSYYEQYF
TGTGCCAGCAGGACTAGCGGGAGTTACTACGAGCAGTACTTC
>-|TRBJ1-1|-|TRBV27
CASSLSSPPGETEAFF
TGTGCCAGCAGTTTATCGTCCCCGCCAGGGGAAACTGAAGCTTTCTTT
>TRBD1|TRBJ1-2|few|TRBV25-1
CASSDRGQYGYTF
TGTGCCAGCAGTGACAGGGGGCAATATGGCTACACCTTC
>-|TRBJ1-1|-|TRBV10-3
CAIREEQGTEAFF
TGTGCCATCAGGGAAGAACAGGGAACTGAAGCTTTCTTT
>-|TRBJ2-5|-|TRBV6-6
CASSYSPSETQYF
TGTGCCAGCAGTTACTCCCCTTCGGAGACCCAGTACTTC
>-|TRBJ2-7|-|TRBV5-5
CASSLYYVGPRGYEQYF
TGTGCCAGCAGCTTGTATTACGTGGGCCCGCGCGGGTACGAGCAGTACTTC
>-|TRBJ1-1|-|TRBV23-1
CASRPGTEAFF
TGCGCCAGCCGGCCGGGCACTGAAGCTTTCTTT
>TRBD1|TRBJ1-1|-|TRBV11-1
CASSKDRTNTEAFF
TGTGCCAGCAGTAAGGACAGGACGAACACTGAAGCTTTCTTT
>-|TRBJ1-4|-|TRBV7-2
CASSFFGGTGEKLFF
TGTGCCAGCAGCTTCTTCGGAGGGACGGGGGAAAAACTGTTTTTT
>-|TRBJ2-7|-|TRBV5-1
CASSWDQGPYEQYF
TGCGCCAGCAGTTGGGATCAGGGGCCCTACGAGCAGTACTTC
>TRBD2|TRBJ2-5|-|TRBV14
CASSGLAGQETQYF
TGTGCCAGCAGCGGGTTAGCGGGGCAAGAGACCCAGTACTTC
>-|TRBJ2-1|few|TRBV5-1
CASSPEDHLREQFF
TGCGCCAGCAGCCCCGAAGACCACCTCAGGGAGCAGTTCTTC
>-|TRBJ1-1|-|TRBV30
CATLRAGMKPEAFF
TGTGCCACGCTCAGGGCAGGAATGAAACCTGAAGCTTTCTTT
>-|TRBJ1-2|once|TRBV6-5
CASFRRGGTDYGYTF
TGTGCCAGCTTTCGTCGGGGGGGGACTGACTATGGCTACACCTTC
>TRBD2|TRBJ2-3|once|TRBV7-2
CASSLAPSGSTDTQYF
TGTGCCAGCAGCTTAGCCCCTAGCGGGAGCACAGATACGCAGTATTTT
>-|TRBJ2-3|-|TRBV7-2
CASSSGMEQYF
TGTGCCAGCAGCTCGGGGATGGAGCAGTATTTT
>-|TRBJ2-7|few|TRBV7-9
CASSLGPSPQYEQYF
TGTGCCAGCAGCTTAGGGCCATCCCCCCAATACGAGCAGTACTTC
>TRBD1|TRBJ2-7|-|TRBV7-9
CASSPQGALEQYF
TGTGCCAGCAGCCCACAGGGGGCACTGGAGCAGTACTTC
>TRBD2|TRBJ2-3|once|TRBV19
CATTPSGRATDTQYF
TGTGCCACCACGCCTAGCGGGAGGGCTACAGATACGCAGTATTTT
>TRBD1|TRBJ1-2|few|TRBV28
CASSSPGQGSRTNYGYTF
TGTGCCAGCAGTTCCCCTGGACAGGGAAGCCGCACTAACTATGGCTACACCTTC
>TRBD2|TRBJ2-3|-|TRBV13
CASSIRAGGPQDTQYF
TGTGCCAGCAGCATTAGGGCGGGAGGACCCCAGGATACGCAGTATTTT
>-|TRBJ1-2|few|TRBV5-1
CASGEKLNYGYTF
TGCGCCAGCGGTGAAAAACTTAACTATGGCTACACCTTC
>-|TRBJ1-1|few|TRBV13
CASSLDELGGSVGTGAFF
TGTGCCAGCAGCTTAGACGAGTTAGGTGGTTCCGTGGGAACAGGAGCTTTCTTT
>-|TRBJ2-1|-|TRBV5-6
CASSLAGSVGDEQFF
TGTGCCAGCAGCTTGGCGGGTTCTGTAGGAGATGAGCAGTTCTTC
>-|TRBJ1-2|few|TRBV4-2
CASSQEPKEEVYGYTF
TGTGCCAGCAGCCAAGAGCCCAAGGAGGAGGTCTATGGCTACACCTTC
>-|TRBJ1-3|-|TRBV15
CATSAELYGNTIYF
TGTGCCACCAGCGCCGAGCTATATGGAAACACCATATATTTT
>TRBD2|TRBJ2-3|-|TRBV5-8
CASSWGTSGGTDTQYF
TGTGCCAGCAGCTGGGGGACTAGCGGGGGCACAGATACGCAGTATTTT
>TRBD1|TRBJ2-5|-|TRBV5-4
CASSLGQGAWETQYF
TGTGCCAGCAGCTTGGGTCAGGGGGCTTGGGAGACCCAGTACTTC
>-|TRBJ2-1|few|TRBV4-3
CASSQDFLYNEQFF
TGCGCCAGCAGCCAAGACTTTCTGTACAATGAGCAGTTCTTC
>TRBD2|TRBJ2-1|-|TRBV27
CASSPRLAANNEQFF
TGTGCCAGCAGTCCCCGACTAGCAGCAAACAATGAGCAGTTCTTC
>TRBD1|TRBJ2-3|-|TRBV14
CASSPQGASTDTQYF
TGTGCCAGCAGCCCACAGGGGGCCAGCACAGATACGCAGTATTTT
>-|TRBJ2-3|-|TRBV21-1
CASSKPFGLAGGTDTQYF
TGTGCCAGCAGCAAACCCTTTGGACTAGCGGGAGGGACAGATACGCAGTATTTT
>-|TRBJ1-2|-|TRBV27
CASSFSQGNGYTF
TGTGCCAGCAGTTTCAGCCAGGGTAATGGCTACACCTTC
>TRBD2|TRBJ2-5|once|TRBV5-6
CASSFRSSGSGETQYF
TGTGCCAGCAGCTTTAGGAGTAGCGGGAGTGGAGAGACCCAGTACTTC
>TRBD1|TRBJ1-2|-|TRBV5-1
CASSPTGGYGYTF
TGCGCCAGCAGCCCGACAGGGGGATATGGCTACACCTTC
>-|TRBJ2-3|-|TRBV2
CASSPFTDTQYF
TGTGCCAGCAGCCCCTTCACAGATACGCAGTATTTT
>-|TRBJ2-7|-|TRBV2
CASSEAGAGNSYEQYF
TGTGCCAGCAGTGAAGCGGGAGCGGGCAACTCCTACGAGCAGTACTTC
>TRBD1|TRBJ2-2|-|TRBV7-3
CSSRQRTGAPGELFF
TGTTCCAGCAGGCAAAGGACAGGGGCGCCCGGGGAGCTGTTTTTT
>TRBD2|TRBJ2-5|-|TRBV5-1
CASRFASGGGQETQYF
TGCGCCAGCAGGTTTGCTAGCGGGGGGGGTCAAGAGACCCAGTACTTC
>-|TRBJ2-3|-|TRBV7-9
CSSSLVGETDTQYF
TGTTCCAGCAGCTTAGTGGGAGAAACAGATACGCAGTATTTT
>-|TRBJ2-2|-|TRBV5-6
CASSWGSGTGELFF
TGTGCCAGCAGCTGGGGTAGCGGCACCGGGGAGCTGTTTTTT
>TRBD2|TRBJ2-5|-|TRBV7-3
CASSLGLAETQYF
TGTGCCAGCAGCTTAGGACTAGCGGAGACCCAGTACTTC
>TRBD1|TRBJ2-7|once|TRBV9
CASSVGDRGRQYF
TGTGCCAGCAGCGTAGGTGACAGGGGGCGTCAGTACTTC
>-|TRBJ2-1|few|TRBV11-1
CASSLRDKYNEQFF
TGTGCCAGCAGCTTAAGGGACAAGTACAATGAGCAGTTCTTC
>TRBD2|TRBJ2-3|few|TRBV7-2
CASSGAGVTDTQYF
TGTGCCAGCTCAGGAGCGGGAGTCACAGATACGCAGTATTTT
>-|TRBJ2-7|few|TRBV19
CASSWGRTYEQYF
TGTGCCAGTAGTTGGGGCAGAACCTACGAGCAGTACTTC